This T cell receptor beta chain stems from a study of beta chain features in type 1 diabetes. Whole-study context: No age, gender or cell yield differences were seen between patients and healthy donors.

Trimming removed 3 bases from V and 7 bases from J, with 10 bases in between. This CDR3 has 12 amino acids. Germline-derived CDR1 and CDR2 are MNHNS and SASEGT. Purities over 95% were achieved in all sorted populations. Since all of the isolated RNA was reverse transcribed, expressed TCRB transcripts were what got sequenced. Naive, central memory and regulatory T cell samples averaged about 3.4 million reads. Clones were read by immunoSEQ multiplex PCR, and TCRdb kept only the in-frame ones, dropping some. Of approximately 38,000 clones listed, about 65% were seen once; the top ten hold 2% to 2.5%. Whole-study results and caveats: Any HLA-type effect on TCRB rearrangement remained unresolved here.

Points on this clone: What it binds is not known.

The rearrangement links TRBV6-1 to TRBJ2-7; weak D call: TRBD1 (6 bases). This TCR derives from a woman aged 25 to 39 in good health. Sample: Tregs from blood. The CDR3 protein is CASSDRGREQYF. The DNA of the CDR3 is TGTGCCAGCAGTGACAGGGGTCGTGAGCAGTACTTC.